This TCR beta chain was captured by sequencing in a study of T cells after somatic rescue of genetic block. CDR3 size: 14 residues. The ends were cut back, 0 bases at V and 4 bases at J, with 7 bases in the middle. CDR1 and CDR2 (germline): LGHNA, YNFKEQ. Here immunoSEQ multiplex PCR was the method, and the copy in TCRdb shows in-frame clones only, minus some. The sample consists of approximately 14,000 clones, approximately 70% of them appearing once. Sequencing was done on a sample of peripheral blood mononuclear cells (PBMCs). The receptor's source is a boy between 10 and 17 years old. The chain has TRBV4-2 and TRBJ1-3, with no clear D. The CDR3 protein is CASSQERAGNTIYF. The CDR3 bases are TGTGCCAGCAGCCAAGAACGGGCGGGAAACACCATATATTTT.